The present TCR beta chain was sequenced within a study of T cell responses to AZD1222 COVID-19 vaccine (dated by TCRdb to the early 2020s). A note on the overall study: A total of 230 to 250 trial participants underwent TCR sequencing, of whom about 200 had received two doses of AZD1222 and about 26 had received two doses of the MenACWY control vaccine. Trial participants were enrolled by age into 18-55, 56-69 and 70-plus year subgroups, with roughly 160, 29 and 62 TCR-sequenced participants respectively. Results and caveats for the whole study, not just this receptor: The 56-69-year group was small, and its depth increase did not reach significance, likely because of low power. Nearly half of unique spike-specific TCRs reportedly recognized epitopes outside regions mutated in the B.1.351 and B.1.1.7 variants. After two AZD1222 doses, both the breadth and the depth of spike-specific TCRs were significantly higher than at day 0 and than in MenACWY recipients. Participants were mostly white British, with more females than males. The authors suggested clonal diversity may have been underestimated. Only six AZD1222 recipients were SARS-CoV-2 seropositive at baseline, limiting conclusions about previously exposed vaccinees. The whole spike protein was spanned by vaccine-associated CD4 TCRs, and dominant responses were seen in regions 160-218 and 743-854. Because no samples from the day 14 peak response were available, repertoires could be characterized only after the peak T cell response.

The CDR3 has 18 amino acids, counting the end cysteine and phenylalanine. Of the read, only the CDR3 DNA is kept; its 54 bases are in frame from base 1. Looking up the germline V gene yields CDR1 MNHEY and CDR2 SVGEGT. Trimming removed 1 base from V and 2 bases from J, leaving 17 bases between the germline ends. The intended sense of this specimen's time point label: baseline before first vaccination. The treatment or condition tag for this specimen amounts to: meningococcal conjugate vaccine given as trial control. Vaccinee samples were obtained from the UK trials COV001 and COV002, which included a single-blind randomized controlled phase 2/3 trial of AZD1222 (ChAdOx1 nCoV-19) in healthy adults. Trial participant PBMC samples were collected at day 0 and day 28 after the second dose for TCRbeta chain sequencing. Only one count was recorded for this clone. No cognate antigen has been identified for it. It has no much larger one-base neighbor in the sample; base qualities were not kept.

The CDR3 regions of human TCRbeta chains were analyzed by immunosequencing. The paper's data handling went like this. TCRs in the repertoires were compared against a reference library of SARS-CoV-2-specific TCRs that had been generated with the MIRA antigen-specificity platform. Breadth was defined as the fraction of unique TCRs that were SARS-CoV-2-associated, and depth was defined as the fraction of total T cells that were SARS-CoV-2-associated. Using the MIRA data, each spike-specific TCR was mapped to the spike region that the TCR reacts to and placed in a CD4 or CD8 class. Log10-transformed breadth and depth values were compared by one-way ANOVA with Sidak's multiple comparisons tests. TCRdb provides this immuneACCESS table in a form limited to in-frame rearrangements. Some clones are lacking; in checked studies, under half of them reflect an unresolved V gene, and why the rest are absent is not known. V, J and clone size were drawn from that table, and D and trimming were deduced from the DNA. For this sample the table gives about 120,000 clones, of which 90% were detected only once. The ten biggest clones cover about 4% of the sample.

Source: peripheral blood, taken on day 0 of MenACWY control vaccination. The chain is assembled from TRBV6-2 or TRBV6-3 and TRBJ2-2; the D element might be TRBD1 or TRBD2, as each aligns at 5 bases. The clonotype comes from an adult in good health. The CDR3 protein is CASSYWVGTTGNTGELFF. Read as DNA, the sequence is TGTGCCAGCAGTTACTGGGTGGGGACCACGGGAAACACCGGGGAGCTGTTTTTT.